Listed below are T cell receptor beta chains from one sample, sequenced in a study of T-cell memory formation after mild COVID-19. TCRdb re-analysed the 5' RACE reads in MiXCR, keeping a single row per CDR3 protein. Of some 190,000 distinct CDR3 sequences listed, around 16% are singletons. Sequences were obtained from PBMCs or a T cell subset sorted from them (not recorded which). Source of these receptors: an adult woman who had mild COVID-19 (a few samples of this study predate the infection). Cell type and time point are not known. The CDR3 runs from the conserved cysteine through the conserved F or W. D genes are given only for firm matches. Some rows have no size entry. The others give once, few or many, or a class for an expanded clone.

TRBV7-2	.	.	TRBJ1-2	TGTGCCACCACTCTGCAACCTTATGGCTACACCTTC	CATTLQPYGYTF
TRBV6-5	few	.	TRBJ2-3	TGTGCCAGCACCGATGCGATGACAGATACGCAGTATTTT	CASTDAMTDTQYF
TRBV15	.	.	TRBJ2-2	TGTGCCACCAGCAGAGATAGGGATCCCGGGGAGCTGTTTTTT	CATSRDRDPGELFF
TRBV10-3	.	.	TRBJ2-3	TGTGCCACGCCGGGACATCCGCGCACAGATACGCAGTATTTT	CATPGHPRTDTQYF
TRBV7-9	.	.	TRBJ1-2	TGTGCCAGCAGCCCGGATTTTAGCTCGTCGGAGGGCTACACCTTC	CASSPDFSSSEGYTF
TRBV6-5	few	TRBD1	TRBJ2-7	TGTGCCAGCAGTTACCAGGGACAGGCCAGGAACGAGCAGTACTTC	CASSYQGQARNEQYF
TRBV3-1	.	.	TRBJ2-1	TGTGCCAGCAGCGACGAGGGCTCCTACAATGAGCAGTTCTTC	CASSDEGSYNEQFF
TRBV12-3/TRBV12-4	.	.	TRBJ2-3	TGTGCCAGCAGTTTATTGAGCACAGATACGCAGTATTTT	CASSLLSTDTQYF
TRBV18	.	.	TRBJ2-7	TGTGCCAGCTCACCCCGGACTTTCCAGGAGCAGTACTTC	CASSPRTFQEQYF
TRBV6-5	few	TRBD1	TRBJ2-5	TGTGCCAGCAGTTACGGGACAGCTTACCAAGAGACCCAGTACTTC	CASSYGTAYQETQYF
TRBV3-1	.	.	TRBJ2-5	TGTGCCAGCAGCCAAGACAGCCTTTCTCAAGAGACCCAGTACTTC	CASSQDSLSQETQYF
TRBV15	few	.	TRBJ2-6	TGTGCCACCAGCAGAGATTACGGTCTGGTCTCTGGGGCCAACGTCCTGACTTTC	CATSRDYGLVSGANVLTF
TRBV5-5	many	TRBD1	TRBJ2-2	TGTGCCAGCAGCTGGGACAGATACACCGGGGAGCTGTTTTTT	CASSWDRYTGELFF
TRBV10-3	.	TRBD2	TRBJ2-1	TGTGCCATCAGTGAGTTAATGGGACTAGCGGGAGACCATAATGAGCAGTTCTTC	CAISELMGLAGDHNEQFF
TRBV5-1	.	.	TRBJ1-2	TGCGCCAGCACGGGAGGGGTGCACGGCGGGAACTATGGCTACACCTTC	CASTGGVHGGNYGYTF
TRBV5-1	.	TRBD2	TRBJ2-3	TGCGCCAGCAGCTCGACGACTAGCGGGGGGGCATCAGATACGCAGTATTTT	CASSSTTSGGASDTQYF
TRBV30	few	TRBD2	TRBJ2-7	TGTGCCTGGATCCCGGGACTAGCGGGAATGGACGAGCAGTACTTC	CAWIPGLAGMDEQYF
TRBV9	many	TRBD2	TRBJ2-2	TGTGCCAGCAGCAACAGGGCGGGAGGGGCGTCCGGGGAGCTGTTTTTT	CASSNRAGGASGELFF
TRBV7-2	few	.	TRBJ2-1	TGTGCCAGCAGCTCCACTCCGGGATTTAAATACAATGAGCAGTTCTTC	CASSSTPGFKYNEQFF
TRBV12-3/TRBV12-4	.	.	TRBJ1-6	TGTGCCAGCAGTTACTGGTCCGGTGTGAGGGTTTCACCCCTCCACTTT	CASSYWSGVRVSPLHF
TRBV12-3/TRBV12-4	few	TRBD1	TRBJ1-2	TGTGCCAGCAGGACAGGGGGCTATGGCTACACCTTC	CASRTGGYGYTF
TRBV10-3	few	.	TRBJ2-5	TGTGCCATCAGTGACGAGAGCGGGACCCAGTACTTC	CAISDESGTQYF
TRBV7-9	few	.	TRBJ2-5	TGTGCCAGCAGCCACTGGACAGCTATCCAAGAGACCCAGTACTTC	CASSHWTAIQETQYF
TRBV12-3/TRBV12-4	few	.	TRBJ2-1	TGTGCCAGCACCGAGACTACCTCAGGGTCCTACAATGAGCAGTTCTTC	CASTETTSGSYNEQFF
TRBV5-1	.	.	TRBJ2-1	TGCGCCAGCAGCTTGGGAAGGGGGGGTGAGCAGTTCTTC	CASSLGRGGEQFF
TRBV6-5	few	.	TRBJ1-1	TGTGCCAGCAGGAAGGGGATCCGGGGGTACACTGAAGCTTTCTTT	CASRKGIRGYTEAFF
TRBV24-1	.	TRBD2	TRBJ2-3	TGTGCCACCAGTGTGTCGGGAGGGATTAGTGCAGATACGCAGTATTTT	CATSVSGGISADTQYF
TRBV5-1	.	.	TRBJ2-7	TGCGCCAGCAGAAAGCAGGGGAGCTCCTACGAGCAGTACTTC	CASRKQGSSYEQYF
TRBV20-1	few	.	TRBJ1-5	TGCAGTGCTAGAGGGGGCACGCGGTATCAGCCCCAGCATTTT	CSARGGTRYQPQHF
TRBV7-3	few	.	TRBJ2-2	TGTGCCAGCAGCCTACAGGGTAGCACCGGGGAGCTGTTTTTT	CASSLQGSTGELFF
TRBV20-1	.	.	TRBJ1-5	TGCAGTGCCCTGGAGGGGCTCTATCAGCCCCAGCATTTT	CSALEGLYQPQHF
TRBV12-3/TRBV12-4	.	.	TRBJ1-5	TGTGCCAGCAGTTTAGGGGGGATGAGCAATCAGCCCCAGCATTTT	CASSLGGMSNQPQHF
TRBV19	once	.	TRBJ2-1	TGTGCCAGTAACGCCCGGGCACGTCATGAGCCGAGCTCCTACAATGAGCAGTTCTTC	CASNARARHEPSSYNEQFF
TRBV5-5	.	TRBD2	TRBJ2-7	TGTGCCAGCAGCTTAAACCCTAGCGGGGGAACCTACGAGCAGTACTTC	CASSLNPSGGTYEQYF
TRBV11-3	few	TRBD2	TRBJ2-2	TGTGCCAGCAGCTTCCGGCTAGCGGGAGGCCTAATGTCCGGGGAGCTGTTTTTT	CASSFRLAGGLMSGELFF
TRBV2	few	.	TRBJ1-1	TGTGCCAGCCAGGGCCCCGTGGACACTGAAGCTTTCTTT	CASQGPVDTEAFF
TRBV6-2/TRBV6-3	.	.	TRBJ1-1	TGTGCCAGCAGTTACCCGGGGGGATCGAACACTGAAGCTTTCTTT	CASSYPGGSNTEAFF
TRBV12-3/TRBV12-4	few	.	TRBJ1-1	TGTGCCAGCAGTCCCCTCGGGCAGGGCCTTGAAGCTTTCTTT	CASSPLGQGLEAFF
TRBV6-5	few	TRBD2	TRBJ2-1	TGTGCCAGCAGGGGGCTGGCGGGGGGCCTCAGTGGGAATGAGCAGTTCTTC	CASRGLAGGLSGNEQFF
TRBV7-2	few	TRBD1	TRBJ1-2	TGTGCCAGCAGTTTCTCCGGGACAGGGGGCCTGAAGAGCGGCTACACCTTC	CASSFSGTGGLKSGYTF
TRBV10-3	.	TRBD1	TRBJ2-1	TGTGCCATCAGTGAACCCGGGACAGGGGCCAATGAGCAGTTCTTC	CAISEPGTGANEQFF
TRBV6-5	few	TRBD2	TRBJ2-2	TGTGCCAGCAGTAACGGACTAGCGGGAGGAGGAGTACGTTCCGGGGAGCTGTTTTTT	CASSNGLAGGGVRSGELFF
TRBV27	.	.	TRBJ1-2	TGTGCCAGCAGGGGGGCGGATACGCCTTTCTATGGCTACACCTTC	CASRGADTPFYGYTF
TRBV12-3/TRBV12-4	.	TRBD1	TRBJ1-4	TGTGCCAGCAGCCCAGGGGGCCGGAAAAAACTGTTTTTT	CASSPGGRKKLFF
TRBV9	.	TRBD2	TRBJ2-5	TGTGCCAGCAGCTTCGGGACTATCGTGGGGGAGACCCAGTACTTC	CASSFGTIVGETQYF
TRBV18	many	TRBD1	TRBJ1-2	TGTGCCAGCTCACCACCGTCCGGGACAGGGGGCGGCTACACCTTC	CASSPPSGTGGGYTF
TRBV4-2	few	.	TRBJ2-3	TGTGCCAGCAGCCAAGATCCTTTGCAAACAGATACGCAGTATTTT	CASSQDPLQTDTQYF
TRBV12-3/TRBV12-4	many	.	TRBJ2-3	TGTGCCAGCCACTTGGGTAACACAGATACGCAGTATTTT	CASHLGNTDTQYF
TRBV2	.	.	TRBJ2-7	TGTGCCAGCCTAGACAGGACAACCTCCTACGAGCAGTACTTC	CASLDRTTSYEQYF
TRBV7-3	.	TRBD1	TRBJ2-1	TGTGCCAGCAGCTTAACGGGACAGTCCTACAATGAGCAGTTCTTC	CASSLTGQSYNEQFF
TRBV9	few	.	TRBJ1-1	TGTGCCAGCAGCGTAGCCCAGAGGATGAACACTGAAGCTTTCTTT	CASSVAQRMNTEAFF
TRBV6-5	few	TRBD1	TRBJ1-1	TGTGCCAGCACTTCAGGGGGGGCCACTGAAGCTTTCTTT	CASTSGGATEAFF
TRBV5-1	few	TRBD1	TRBJ1-1	TGCGCCAGCAGCCGGACAGGGGCCGTCACTGAAGCTTTCTTT	CASSRTGAVTEAFF
TRBV6-4	.	TRBD2	TRBJ2-3	TGTGCCAGCTACCCCGACGAGATGGGGCGGACGGGGACTACGAGCACAGATACGCAGTATTTT	CASYPDEMGRTGTTSTDTQYF
TRBV20-1	.	.	TRBJ1-1	TGCAGTGCTAGGTCTTTCTTCTCAGCTTTCTTT	CSARSFFSAFF
TRBV3-1	.	.	TRBJ1-2	TGTGCCAGCTGGAGTGTTGGGAGCTATGGCTACACCTTC	CASWSVGSYGYTF
TRBV4-1	few	TRBD1	TRBJ1-2	TGCGCCAGCAGCCAAGGTCCTGGACAGGGGAATCACTACACCTTC	CASSQGPGQGNHYTF